The present TCR beta chain was sequenced within a study of regulatory T cells in long-lasting Graves disease. Study observations and caveats: New patients shared 750 to 1,000 public clonotypes, fewer than the approximately 2,700 shared by persistent patients.

This clonotype was detected many times. Antigen: not known. TCR beta libraries were built with iRepertoire HTBI primers and Arm-PCR of CDR3 regions. Each CDR3 protein is one row after TCRdb ran MiXCR on the multiplex PCR reads. The sample carries about 220,000 distinct CDR3 sequences, around 16% recorded once. Time point noted: newly diagnosed GD, antithyroid drugs for less than 3 months. Following extraction of RNA from PBMCs, that RNA was used to make the TCR library. This CDR3 is 14 amino acids long. V gave up 4 bases and J gave up 10 bases; unmatched junction bases: 9. The germline gives CDR1 WSHSY, CDR2 SAAADI.

This sample comprised peripheral blood mononuclear cells (PBMCs), obtained at new diagnosis, from a patient treated with antithyroid drugs. The sequence was obtained from a female donor with Graves disease. The gene calls are TRBV10-2 and TRBJ2-1, with 8 bases lining up with TRBD2. CDR3 in DNA: TGCGCCAGCAGTGGCCCAGCGGGCGGGGGGGAGCAGTTCTTC. It codes for CASSGPAGGGEQFF.